This TCR beta chain derives from a study of blood T cells in healthy people across ages. General study points: Expanded clonotype shifts may have been confounded, as the donors had an unknown CMV status. Older age coincided with a roughly linear decline in TCR beta diversity per million T cells.

A second about 6 to 11 cycle PCR used barcoded and J-beta primers. Each of the cDNA molecules was tagged by a template-switch adaptor with 12 random nucleotides. TCRdb re-called the 5' RACE reads through MiXCR, storing one row per CDR3 protein. Among around 850,000 distinct CDR3 sequences listed, around 36% were seen once. Comments on this clonotype: The antigen is not known.

The CDR3 runs to 14 residues. CDR1 and CDR2 from the germline V gene are DFQATT and SNEGSKA (reference sequence). The V gene end was trimmed by 6 bases and the J gene end by 4 bases; junction bases not matched to a gene: 5. This TCR was recovered from a man younger than 35 in good health. Sequencing used blood. V and J are TRBV20-1 and TRBJ2-1, with TRBD1 matching 11 bases. CDR3 residues: CSAPDRGQYNEQFF. In DNA form, the CDR3 reads TGCAGTGCCCCGGACAGGGGGCAATACAATGAGCAGTTCTTC.